This TCR beta chain was obtained from a study of blood T cells in healthy people across ages. With 2 bases removed from V and 0 bases from J, the gap between germline ends came to 11 bases. Germline assignment: CDR1 SGHTA and CDR2 FQGNSA. The CDR3 sequence is 15 residues long. This clonotype was found a few times. Each sample had at least 6 million PBMCs isolated. Then a second PCR, running roughly 6 to 12 cycles, was carried out with a sample-barcoded 5' primer and a J-beta primer mix. TCRdb reprocessed the 5' RACE reads with MiXCR, giving one entry per CDR3 protein. The data hold roughly 1.4 million distinct CDR3 sequences, with roughly 59% observed a single time.

The sequence was collected from a man aged 18 to 30 in good health. The source material was blood. This chain links TRBV7-2 with TRBJ2-7, with D possibly being TRBD1 (5 bases). The chain's CDR3 is CASSLSAGISYEQYF. CDR3 nucleotides: TGTGCCAGCAGCTTATCAGCAGGGATCTCCTACGAGCAGTACTTC.